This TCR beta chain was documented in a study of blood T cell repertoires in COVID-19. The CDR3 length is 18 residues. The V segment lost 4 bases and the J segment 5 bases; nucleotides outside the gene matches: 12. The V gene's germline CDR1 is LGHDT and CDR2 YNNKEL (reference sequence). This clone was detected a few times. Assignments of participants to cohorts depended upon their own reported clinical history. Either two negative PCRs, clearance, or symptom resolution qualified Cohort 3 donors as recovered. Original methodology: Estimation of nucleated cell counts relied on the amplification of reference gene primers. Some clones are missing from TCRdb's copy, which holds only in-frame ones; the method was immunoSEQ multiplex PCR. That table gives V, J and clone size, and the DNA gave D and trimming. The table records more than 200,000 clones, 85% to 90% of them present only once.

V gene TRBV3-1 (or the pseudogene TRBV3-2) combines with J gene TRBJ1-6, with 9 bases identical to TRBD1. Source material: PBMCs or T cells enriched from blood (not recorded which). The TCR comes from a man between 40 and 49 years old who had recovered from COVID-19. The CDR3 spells CASSLGSQRTGDNSPLHF. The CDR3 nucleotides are TGTGCCAGCAGCCTAGGTAGCCAAAGGACAGGGGATAATTCACCCCTCCACTTT.